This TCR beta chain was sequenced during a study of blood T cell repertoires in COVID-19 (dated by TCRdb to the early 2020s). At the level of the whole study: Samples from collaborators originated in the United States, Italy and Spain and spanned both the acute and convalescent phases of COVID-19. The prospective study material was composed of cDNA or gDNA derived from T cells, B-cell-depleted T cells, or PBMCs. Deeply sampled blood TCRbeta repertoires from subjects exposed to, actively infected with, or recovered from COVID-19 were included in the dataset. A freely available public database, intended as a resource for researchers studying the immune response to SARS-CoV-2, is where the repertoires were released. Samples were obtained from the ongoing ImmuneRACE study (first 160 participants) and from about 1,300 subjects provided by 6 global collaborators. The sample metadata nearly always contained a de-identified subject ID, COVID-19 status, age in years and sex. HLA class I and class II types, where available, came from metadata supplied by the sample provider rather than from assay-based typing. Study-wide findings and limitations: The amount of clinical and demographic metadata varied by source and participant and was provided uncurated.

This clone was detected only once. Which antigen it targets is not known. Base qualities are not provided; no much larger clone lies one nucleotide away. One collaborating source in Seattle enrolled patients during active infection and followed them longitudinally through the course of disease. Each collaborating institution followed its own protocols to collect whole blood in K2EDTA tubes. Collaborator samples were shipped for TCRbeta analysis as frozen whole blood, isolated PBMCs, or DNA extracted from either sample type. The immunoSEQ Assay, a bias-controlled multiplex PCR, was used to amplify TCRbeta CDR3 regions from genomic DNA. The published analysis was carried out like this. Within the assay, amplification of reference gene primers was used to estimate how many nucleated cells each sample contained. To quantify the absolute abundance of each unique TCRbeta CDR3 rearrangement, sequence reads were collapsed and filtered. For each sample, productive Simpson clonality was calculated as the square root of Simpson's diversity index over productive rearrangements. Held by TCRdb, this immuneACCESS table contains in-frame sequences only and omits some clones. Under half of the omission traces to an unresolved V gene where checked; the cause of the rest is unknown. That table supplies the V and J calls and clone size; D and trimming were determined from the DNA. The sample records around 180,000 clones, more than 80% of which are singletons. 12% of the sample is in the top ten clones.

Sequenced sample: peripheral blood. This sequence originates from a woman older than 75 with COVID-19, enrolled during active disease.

The CDR3 region: CASSLTGAGMNTEAFF. The DNA sequence is given as TGTGCCAGCAGTCTGACAGGGGCCGGGATGAACACTGAAGCTTTCTTT. The chain links TRBV28 with TRBJ1-1, and TRBD1 matches 8 of the central bases. CDR1 MDHEN and CDR2 SYDVKM are derived from the germline V gene. Spanning cysteine to phenylalanine, the CDR3 consists of 16 amino acids. The only DNA kept is the CDR3, 48 bases in frame from the first base. V is pruned by 5 bases and J by 0 bases, leaving 8 bases of the junction without a gene match.